This TCR beta chain appears in the sequencing data of a study of CXCR3-negative and CXCR3-positive naive CD8 T cells. This CDR3 spans 17 amino acids. The TRB libraries of cDNA were built by UMI-labeled 5' RACE. TCRdb re-analyzed the 5' RACE reads; it lists each CDR3 protein once, without DNA. The specimen's table records 45,000 to 70,000 distinct CDR3 sequences. The V gene is TRBV23-1, the J gene TRBJ2-1; TCRdb lists TRBD1, though no DNA is available to test this call. TRBV23-1 is identified as an open reading frame with a role that is uncertain. The sequence came from a human donor in good health. Some clones in this sample may be carry-over from other donors' samples. The sample consisted of memory CD8+ T cells from blood. CDR3 region: CANHGGRVQGVCNEQFF.